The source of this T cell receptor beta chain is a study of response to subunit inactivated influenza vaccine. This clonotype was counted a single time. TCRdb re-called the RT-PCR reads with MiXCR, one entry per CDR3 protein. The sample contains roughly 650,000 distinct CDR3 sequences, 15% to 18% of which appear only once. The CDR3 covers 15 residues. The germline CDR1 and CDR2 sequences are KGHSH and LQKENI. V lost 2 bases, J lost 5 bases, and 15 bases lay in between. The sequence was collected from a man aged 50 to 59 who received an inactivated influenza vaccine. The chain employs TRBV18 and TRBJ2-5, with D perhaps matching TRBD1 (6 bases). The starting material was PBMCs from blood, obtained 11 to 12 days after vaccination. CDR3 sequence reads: CASSPGTRSGETQYF. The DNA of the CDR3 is TGTGCCAGCTCACCAGGGACACGGTCGGGGGAGACCCAGTACTTC.